One and the same sample provided the 9 T cell receptor delta chains below, sequenced in a study of γδ T cells in repeated Plasmodium falciparum infection. TCRdb reanalyzed the multiplex PCR reads using CATT. The table includes over 90,000 delta-chain clones, 0.75% to 1% detected once. Gammadelta T cells were flow-sorted from PBMC into Vgamma9/Vdelta2+ and Vdelta2-negative populations for bulk analysis. The sample comprised gamma-delta T cells from blood. Receptor source: a pool of human donors (malaria-infected and uninfected, not separated).

This clone has more than one count but fewer than ten. A far larger clone is off by one base, so a read error is likely. Other DNA sequences in the sample encode the same CDR3. J is TRDJ1 and V is TRDV1; 9 bases match TRDD3. The J gene, missing from TCRdb, was assigned here through DNA to germline matching. In germline, CDR1 is TSWWSYY, CDR2 QGS. This CDR3 has 18 amino acids. The CDR3 coding sequence is TGTGCTCTCGGGGAACCAATGGTCCTGGGGGATGCCACCGATAAACTCATCTTT. This codes for CALGEPMVLGDATDKLIF.

This clone was seen at least ten times. The mismatch at residue 17 between this DNA's translation and the TCRdb protein of a much larger clone likely reflects a read error; the protein shown is translated from the DNA. The chain employs TRDV2 and TRDJ1, with 9 bases matching TRDD3. The V gene's germline CDR1 is GEAIGNYY and CDR2 EKD. This CDR3 is 19 amino acids long. CDR3 nucleotides: TGTGCCTGTGACACGGGTACTGGGGGACCTCCTTTGTACACCGATAAACCCATCTTT. Encoded protein: CACDTGTGGPPLYTDKPIF.

A few counts support this clone. Translating this DNA gives a protein that differs at residue 10 from the TCRdb one, which belongs to a much larger clone; a read error is likely, and the protein shown is this translation. V usage is TRDV1 and J usage is TRDJ1; 8 bases match TRDD3. After removal of 3 bases from V and 0 bases from J, the junction contained 15 bases not matched to a gene. The CDR3 totals 19 residues. Germline lookup yields CDR1 TSWWSYY and CDR2 QGS. The CDR3 spells CALGDLSSSWGYYTDKLIF. The DNA of the CDR3 is TGTGCTCTTGGGGACCTGTCATCCTCTTGGGGATACTACACCGATAAACTCATCTTT.

By share of the sample, this clone is medium-sized. This CDR3 is also generated by other DNA sequences in the sample. V usage is TRDV1 and J usage is TRDJ1; D remains unclear. The CDR3 sequence is 16 residues long. Per the germline V gene, CDR1 is TSWWSYY and CDR2 is QGS. Trimming stripped 0 bases from V and 3 bases from J, with 14 bases between. CDR3 protein: CALGELSTGTADKLIF. DNA of the CDR3: TGTGCTCTTGGGGAACTAAGCACCGGGACGGCCGATAAACTCATCTTT.

To note about this clone: The TCRdb record carries a much larger clone's protein, which differs from this DNA's translation at residue 4; a read error is the likely cause, and the protein listed here is the DNA translation. This chain connects TRDV2 to TRDJ1; 8 positions match TRDD3. TCRdb is silent on the J gene; assignment here came from matching the DNA to germline. Germline CDR1 reads GEAIGNYY; CDR2 reads EKD. The CDR3 is 16 residues long. The CDR3 spells CACGTSWGRLTDKLIF. CDR3 DNA: TGTGCCTGTGGCACCAGCTGGGGGAGGTTGACCGATAAACTCATCTTT.

For this clone: Translating this DNA gives a protein that differs at residue 3 from the TCRdb one, which belongs to a much larger clone; a read error is likely, and the protein shown is this translation. J is TRDJ1 and V is TRDV1; 9 nucleotides match TRDD3. The J gene is not listed in TCRdb, so it was assigned here from a DNA match to germline. Germline values: CDR1 TSWWSYY, CDR2 QGS. The CDR3 totals 25 residues. The CDR3 is CAHGEVGLHLGDEVRRPLYTDKLIF. The CDR3 region has the DNA TGTGCTCATGGGGAAGTGGGCCTACACCTGGGGGATGAAGTGAGGAGGCCACTGTACACCGATAAACTCATCTTT.

This clone was detected a few times. Only one base separates this from a far larger clonotype, so it likely reflects a read error. This sample also contains other DNA sequences that code for the same CDR3. This sequence joins TRDV1 and TRDJ1; tentatively, D is TRDD2 (5 bases). No J gene was available from TCRdb, and it was assigned here by a germline match of the DNA. The CDR3 spans 18 residues. The germline CDR1 and CDR2 sequences are TSWWSYY and QGS. V gave up 5 bases and J gave up 4 bases, with 26 bases separating them. The CDR3 here is CALGKPIPPRVPLDKLIF. The CDR3 nucleotides read TGTGCTCTTGGGAAGCCCATTCCTCCGCGGGTGCCCCTCGATAAACTCATCTTT.

About this clone itself: TCRdb's entry gives the protein of a much larger clone, which mismatches this DNA's translation at residue 13, likely from a read error; the protein reported here is translated from the DNA. The chain links TRDV2 to TRDJ1, with 12 bases identical to TRDD3. The CDR3 sequence is 19 residues long. V was pared by 0 bases and J by 1 base, with 11 bases of the junction left unmatched. Germline assignment: CDR1 GEAIGNYY and CDR2 EKD. The CDR3 coding sequence is TGTGCCTGTGACACCGAGTACTGGGGGATACACTTGAGCACCGATAAACTCATCTTT. This sequence encodes CACDTEYWGIHLSTDKLIF.

As to this clone: This probably arose from a read error, given a far larger clone one base away. The identical CDR3 is also encoded by other nucleotide sequences in the sample. V and J are TRDV1 and TRDJ1; D call uncertain. TCRdb does not report a J gene; here it was assigned by matching the DNA to germline references. CDR3 length equals 19 residues. The V gene lost 0 bases and the J gene lost 4 bases, with 24 bases spanning the gap. Germline V CDR1 and CDR2: TSWWSYY, QGS. The CDR3 loop is CALGELGKWWASRDDKLIF. CDR3 nucleotide sequence: TGTGCTCTTGGGGAACTGGGAAAATGGTGGGCCTCTCGGGACGATAAACTCATCTTT.